These T cell receptor beta chains were read from a single sample in a study of blood T cell repertoires in COVID-19. Clones were sequenced by immunoSEQ multiplex PCR, and TCRdb holds only the in-frame ones, with some missing. The data contain hundreds of thousands of clones, almost 90% of them singletons. Sequencing was performed on PBMCs or T cells enriched from blood (not recorded which). These receptors were taken from a woman between 18 and 29 years old with acute COVID-19. The CDR3 runs from the conserved cysteine through the conserved F or W. The D gene is left open where the match is weak. Size values are once, few and many counts, or a class for expanded clones, and some rows have none.

D,size,V,J,DNA,CDR3
TRBD2,.,TRBV3-1/TRBV3-2,TRBJ2-3,TGTGCCAGCAGCCAAGTAACAGTTAGACTAGCGGGAGTAGATACGCAGTATTTT,CASSQVTVRLAGVDTQYF
TRBD1,.,TRBV7-9,TRBJ1-1,TGTGCCAGCAGCCAGCCGGGACAGGGGACCATGAACACTGAAGCTTTCTTT,CASSQPGQGTMNTEAFF
.,.,TRBV4-1,TRBJ1-5,TGCGCCAGCAGCCAAGGGTGGGGGGACAATCAGCCCCAGCATTTT,CASSQGWGDNQPQHF
.,.,TRBV6-1,TRBJ2-5,TGTGCCACCTCGGGACTCCTGCTTAAGTCCCAGTACTTC,CATSGLLLKSQYF
TRBD2,.,TRBV6-2/TRBV6-3,TRBJ2-7,TGTGCCAGCAGTTACACTCGGACTAGCGGGAGCCACGAGCAGTACTTC,CASSYTRTSGSHEQYF
.,.,TRBV7-2,TRBJ1-3,TGTGCCAGCAGCTTAGGTATCTCTGGAAACACCATATATTTT,CASSLGISGNTIYF
.,.,TRBV6-4,TRBJ2-6,TGTGCCAGCAGTGATCGTAGGGGTTCTGGGGCCAACGTCCTGACTTTC,CASSDRRGSGANVLTF
.,.,TRBV5-4,TRBJ2-2,TGTGCCAGCAGTAACCCCGGGGGATCTTATCTCACCGGGGAGCTGTTTTTT,CASSNPGGSYLTGELFF
.,.,TRBV5-6,TRBJ2-1,TGTGCCAGCAGCTTGGGGGCCTTGACTGAGCAGTTCTTC,CASSLGALTEQFF
.,.,TRBV30,TRBJ1-1,TGTGCCTGGAGTGTCCGGTCGGGGGGTGGTTACATGAACACTGAAGCTTTCTTT,CAWSVRSGGGYMNTEAFF
.,.,TRBV7-2,TRBJ2-7,TGTGCCAGCAGCTTCAGAGGTTTAGCGTCGTACGAGCAGTACTTC,CASSFRGLASYEQYF
.,once,TRBV7-3,TRBJ1-3,TGTGCCAGCAGCTTAAACGGGGGGCTCGGAAACACCATATATTTT,CASSLNGGLGNTIYF
.,.,TRBV12-3/TRBV12-4,TRBJ1-1,TGTGCCAGCAGTGAACACACAGGGGAAGCTTTCTTT,CASSEHTGEAFF
TRBD2,.,TRBV6-5,TRBJ2-3,TGTGCCAGCAACCTAGCGGCGGATACGCAGTATTTT,CASNLAADTQYF
.,.,TRBV28,TRBJ2-2,TGTGCCAGCAGCCCACCTACAGGGTACACCGGGGAGCTGTTTTTT,CASSPPTGYTGELFF
TRBD1,.,TRBV5-1,TRBJ1-2,TGCGCCAGCAGACTTGGGACAGGGGTCGGCTACACCTTC,CASRLGTGVGYTF
TRBD1,.,TRBV7-9,TRBJ1-4,TGTGCCAGCAGCTTTGGACAGGGGAACGAAAAACTGTTTTTT,CASSFGQGNEKLFF
.,.,TRBV13,TRBJ2-1,TGTGCCAGCAGCTCAACAGGAAAGCAGTTCTTC,CASSSTGKQFF
.,.,TRBV27,TRBJ2-7,TGTGCCAGCAGTCGGGGGGCGTCCGAGCAGTACTTC,CASSRGASEQYF
.,.,TRBV19,TRBJ1-2,TGTGCCAGTAGTCCCCCCCAGGCCCGCTATGGCTACACCTTC,CASSPPQARYGYTF
.,.,TRBV11-3,TRBJ2-5,TGTGCCAGCAGCTTAGGAGCAGGGCGAGAGACCCAGTACTTC,CASSLGAGRETQYF
.,once,TRBV30,TRBJ1-6,TGTGCCTGGAGTGTACAGGGTAATTCACCCCTCCACTTT,CAWSVQGNSPLHF
TRBD2,.,TRBV6-2/TRBV6-3,TRBJ2-2,TGTGCCAGCAGTTACCAATCCCCTAGCGGGTTCACCGGGGAGCTGTTTTTT,CASSYQSPSGFTGELFF
.,few,TRBV9,TRBJ1-4,TGTGCCAGCAGCGTAGGAGCACCCGGTGAAAAACTGTTTTTT,CASSVGAPGEKLFF
.,.,TRBV30,TRBJ1-1,TGTGCCTGGAAGGAGGTTGGTGAAGCTTTCTTT,CAWKEVGEAFF
.,.,TRBV7-8,TRBJ2-4,TGTGCCAGCAGCTTGTGGTCGGGAGTTAGTGCCAAAAACATTCAGTACTTC,CASSLWSGVSAKNIQYF
TRBD1,.,TRBV18,TRBJ1-2,TGTGCCAGCTCACTACCACCCGGGACAGGAGACGGCTACACCTTC,CASSLPPGTGDGYTF
TRBD1,.,TRBV2,TRBJ1-1,TGTGCCAGCAGTCCCGGGACAGGGTTCAGCTTCCTAAACGCTGAAGCTTTCTTT,CASSPGTGFSFLNAEAFF
TRBD1,once,TRBV5-6,TRBJ1-4,TGTGCCAGCAGCAGAACCGGACAGGGTGTCGGTGAAAAACTGTTTTTT,CASSRTGQGVGEKLFF
.,.,TRBV5-1,TRBJ1-6,TGCGCCAGCAGCGGACAGAACAATTCACCCCTCCACTTT,CASSGQNNSPLHF
.,.,TRBV5-4,TRBJ1-2,TGTGCCAGCAGTTATGCCAGGGTAGAGAATGGCTACACCTTC,CASSYARVENGYTF
TRBD2,.,TRBV30,TRBJ2-3,TGTGCCTGGAGGAAGACTAGCGGGAGGGGGACAGATACGCAGTATTTT,CAWRKTSGRGTDTQYF
TRBD2,.,TRBV6-5,TRBJ2-7,TGTGCCAGCAGTTACTCGAAACTAGCGCCCACCTACGAGCAGTACTTC,CASSYSKLAPTYEQYF
TRBD1,.,TRBV5-6,TRBJ1-5,TGTGCCAGCAGCTTAAGAGGGGGCGGCAATCAGCCCCAGCATTTT,CASSLRGGGNQPQHF
TRBD1,.,TRBV27,TRBJ1-1,TGTGCCAGCAGCCCGGACAGGGGAACTGAAGCTTTCTTT,CASSPDRGTEAFF
TRBD1,.,TRBV18,TRBJ2-1,TGTGCCAGCTCACCTATTAGACAGGGGTCGGAGCAGTTCTTC,CASSPIRQGSEQFF
TRBD2,.,TRBV7-2,TRBJ2-2,TGTGCCAGCAGCTTAAGACTAGCGGGGGGGCCCGGGGAGCTGTTTTTT,CASSLRLAGGPGELFF
.,.,TRBV19,TRBJ1-4,TGTGCCAGTACCCCTAGTACCGTCCGGCATACGGAAAAACTGTTTTTT,CASTPSTVRHTEKLFF
TRBD2,.,TRBV6-4,TRBJ2-1,TGTGCCAGCAGTGACTCGGGAGGGTACAATGAGCAGTTCTTC,CASSDSGGYNEQFF
.,.,TRBV18,TRBJ2-7,TGTGCCAGCTCACCACTTGGGCCCGCGTCCGAGCAGTACTTC,CASSPLGPASEQYF
.,.,TRBV20-1,TRBJ2-7,TGCAGTGCTAGTCATCACGAGCAGTACTTC,CSASHHEQYF
TRBD1,.,TRBV27,TRBJ2-1,TGTGCCAGCAGCCCGACCGGGACAGGGTACAATGAGCAGTTCTTC,CASSPTGTGYNEQFF
.,.,TRBV5-1,TRBJ2-5,TGCGCCAGCAGCTTGGGTCGTTTAGCGAGAGAGACCCAGTACTTC,CASSLGRLARETQYF
.,.,TRBV13,TRBJ1-2,TGTGCCAGCAGCGCGGGTCTATCTTTTTATGGCTACACCTTC,CASSAGLSFYGYTF
TRBD1,.,TRBV28,TRBJ1-2,TGTGCCAGCAGTAGGGACAGGAACTATGGCTACACCTTC,CASSRDRNYGYTF
TRBD2,.,TRBV7-7,TRBJ2-3,TGTGCCAGCAGCCCAAGAACCGGGACTAGCGCCACAGATACGCAGTATTTT,CASSPRTGTSATDTQYF
.,.,TRBV25-1,TRBJ2-7,TGTGCCAGCAGTCAGGGGTACGAGCAGTACTTC,CASSQGYEQYF
TRBD1,.,TRBV6-1,TRBJ2-3,TGTGCCAGCAGTGTACCGGGACAGGCTAACACAGATACGCAGTATTTT,CASSVPGQANTDTQYF
.,.,TRBV4-3,TRBJ1-4,TGCGCCAGCAGCCAGGACACTCGGGTGACAACTAATGAAAAACTGTTTTTT,CASSQDTRVTTNEKLFF
.,.,TRBV19,TRBJ2-1,TGTGCCAGTAGCCGGACGGGAACCTACAATGAGCAGTTCTTC,CASSRTGTYNEQFF
.,.,TRBV9,TRBJ2-3,TGTGCCAGCAGCGAGTGGGGGGAAGGGGATACGCAGTATTTT,CASSEWGEGDTQYF